This T cell receptor (beta chain) was retrieved from a study of T cell changes during pregnancy in multiple sclerosis. The CDR3 consists of 19 residues. CDR1 is SGHTA, CDR2 FQGNSA, per germline. V was clipped by 5 bases and J by 6 bases; unmatched bases: 19. TCRdb's table, derived via immunoSEQ multiplex PCR, lists solely in-frame clones and lacks some. The table records about 59,000 clones, about 94% of them present only once. The source of this sequence is a female donor with multiple sclerosis, enrolled in a pregnancy study. The input for sequencing was CD8+ T cells from peripheral blood mononuclear cells, taken after pregnancy. The V call is TRBV7-2, the J call TRBJ2-5, with 12 bases matching TRBD2. Here the CDR3 DNA reads TGTGCCAGCAGCCCCGGAAAACGGGGGCTAGCGGGAGGGAGGCAGACCCAGTACTTC. As protein: CASSPGKRGLAGGRQTQYF.